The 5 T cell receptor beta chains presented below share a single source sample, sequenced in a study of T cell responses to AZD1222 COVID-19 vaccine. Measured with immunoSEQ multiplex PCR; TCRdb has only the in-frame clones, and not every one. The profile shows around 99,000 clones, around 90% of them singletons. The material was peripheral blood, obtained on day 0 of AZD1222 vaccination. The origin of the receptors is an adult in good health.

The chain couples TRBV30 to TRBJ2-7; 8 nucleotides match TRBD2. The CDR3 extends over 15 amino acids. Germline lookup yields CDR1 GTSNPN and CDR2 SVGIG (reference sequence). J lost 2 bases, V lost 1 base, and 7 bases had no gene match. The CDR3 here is CAWSGTGTRPYEQYF. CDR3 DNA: TGTGCCTGGAGTGGCACAGGGACTAGACCCTACGAGCAGTACTTC.

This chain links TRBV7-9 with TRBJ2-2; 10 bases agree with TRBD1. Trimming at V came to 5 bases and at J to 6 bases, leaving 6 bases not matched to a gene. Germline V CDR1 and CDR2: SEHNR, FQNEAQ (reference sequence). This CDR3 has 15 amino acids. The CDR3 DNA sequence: TGTGCCAGCAGCGCCGGGACAGGGGTTCCCGGGGAGCTGTTTTTT. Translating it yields CASSAGTGVPGELFF.

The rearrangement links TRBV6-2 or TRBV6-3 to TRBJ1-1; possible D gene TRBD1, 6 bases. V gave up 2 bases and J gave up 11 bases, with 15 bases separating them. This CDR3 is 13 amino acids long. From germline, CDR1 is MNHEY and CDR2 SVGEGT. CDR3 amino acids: CASSYREDSGAFF. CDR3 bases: TGTGCCAGCAGTTACCGTGAGGACAGTGGCGCTTTCTTT.

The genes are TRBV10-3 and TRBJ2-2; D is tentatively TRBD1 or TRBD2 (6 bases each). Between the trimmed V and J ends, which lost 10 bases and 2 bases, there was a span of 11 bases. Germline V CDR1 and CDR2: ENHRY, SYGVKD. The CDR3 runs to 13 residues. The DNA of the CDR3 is TGTGCCACCGAGGGGGGTAACACCGGGGAGCTGTTTTTT. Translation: CATEGGNTGELFF.

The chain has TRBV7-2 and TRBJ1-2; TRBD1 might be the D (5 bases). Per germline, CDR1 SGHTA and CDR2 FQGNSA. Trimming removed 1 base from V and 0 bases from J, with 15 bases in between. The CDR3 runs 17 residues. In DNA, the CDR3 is TGTGCCAGCAGCTTAGAGTGGCAGGGCGTCTCTAACTATGGCTACACCTTC. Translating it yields CASSLEWQGVSNYGYTF. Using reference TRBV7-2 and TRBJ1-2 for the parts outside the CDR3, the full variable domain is GAGVSQSPSNKVTEKGKDVELRCDPISGHTALYWYRQSLGQGLEFLIYFQGNSAPDKSGLPSDRFSAERTGGSVSTLTIQRTQQEDSAVYLCASSLEWQGVSNYGYTFGSGTRLTVV.